What follows is one T cell receptor beta chain and its context. Germline V lookup: CDR1 SGHAT, CDR2 FQNNGV. The CDR3 extends over 18 amino acids. Trimming took 2 bases from V and 0 from J; bases not matched to a gene: 7. Use of 60 Vbeta and 13 Jbeta primers characterized the PCR. Clones were sequenced by immunoSEQ multiplex PCR, and TCRdb holds only the in-frame ones, with some missing. The sample has roughly 80,000 clones; approximately 84% are singletons. These data belong to a study of cytomegalovirus exposure and HLA in healthy donors. The chain carries TRBV11-2 and TRBJ2-6; TRBD1 matches at 7 bases. The sequence was collected from a woman between 50 and 59 years old in good health and CMV-seronegative. Material: PBMCs. The CDR3 loop is CASSLYRGWNSGANVLTF. The CDR3 nucleotides read TGTGCCAGCAGCTTATACAGGGGTTGGAACTCTGGGGCCAACGTCCTGACTTTC. The whole variable domain, filled in from reference TRBV11-2 and TRBJ2-6, reads EAGVAQSPRYKIIEKRQSVAFWCNPISGHATLYWYQQILGQGPKLLIQFQNNGVVDDSQLPKDRFSAERLKGVDSTLKIQPAKLEDSAVYLCASSLYRGWNSGANVLTFGAGSRLTVL.